This entry lists 30 T cell receptor beta chains sequenced from one sample in a study of OX40 agonist ivuxolimab in advanced cancers. TCRdb's table, derived via immunoSEQ multiplex PCR, lists solely in-frame clones and lacks some. The data contain tens of thousands of clones, roughly 84% of them singletons. The specimen comprised CD4+ or CD8+ T cells sorted from blood, sampled in a trial of the OX40 agonist ivuxolimab. Receptors were obtained from an adult with an advanced solid tumor such as melanoma, head and neck, liver or kidney cancer.

CDR3 in DNA: TGCGCCAGCAGCCAAGAATTTGGCTTTCCTCGCACAGATACGCAGTATTTT. It specifies CASSQEFGFPRTDTQYF. This chain joins TRBV4-3 and TRBJ2-3; D remains unclear. V lost 0 bases and J 1 base, leaving 14 bases between the germline ends. Looked up from germline, CDR1 is LGHNA and CDR2 is YSLEER. The CDR3 runs 17 residues.

The chain employs TRBV2 and TRBJ2-5; 10 nucleotides match TRBD2. Germline assignment: CDR1 SNHLY and CDR2 FYNNEI. The CDR3 covers 12 residues. V lost 8 bases to trimming and J lost 3 bases; unmatched junction nucleotides: 0. Here the CDR3 DNA reads TGTGCCAGCGGACTAGCGGAAGAGACCCAGTACTTC. Its protein is CASGLAEETQYF.

The chain combines TRBV5-6 with TRBJ2-7, with no clear D. CDR1 SGHDT and CDR2 YYEEEE come from the germline V gene. Trimming shortened V by 0 bases and J by 3 bases, and 7 bases separated the two germline ends. This CDR3 region has 13 residues. DNA for the CDR3: TGTGCCAGCAGCTTGGGCCGCAACTACGAGCAGTACTTC. Its protein is CASSLGRNYEQYF.

The rearrangement joins TRBV7-9 to TRBJ2-3, with D unresolved. The CDR3 contains 17 residues. The V gene's germline CDR1 is SEHNR and CDR2 FQNEAQ (reference sequence). The V end lost 1 base, the J end lost 5 bases, and 19 bases lay between the germline ends. Here the CDR3 reads CASSLVSGTVQRDTQYF. The CDR3 DNA reads as TGTGCCAGCAGCTTAGTTAGTGGAACAGTTCAAAGAGATACGCAGTATTTT.

The chain is built from TRBV19 and TRBJ1-5; D remains ambiguous. This CDR3 contains 13 residues. Germline V CDR1 and CDR2: LNHDA, SQIVND (reference sequence). V gave up 5 bases and J gave up 0 bases, with 5 bases separating them. In nucleotides, the CDR3 is TGTGCCAGTAGTGTGGATAGCAATCAGCCCCAGCATTTT. Translating it yields CASSVDSNQPQHF.

This clone came up once. The DNA of the CDR3 is TGTGCCAGCGGCTACAGTTTGGGTGGGGCCTACGAGCAGTACTTC. It translates to CASGYSLGGAYEQYF. The rearrangement joins TRBV2 to TRBJ2-7; no clear D gene. CDR3 length: 15 residues. Germline CDR1 and CDR2: SNHLY and FYNNEI. Trimming left V 8 bases short and J 2 bases short, with 19 bases between.

The chain recombines TRBV7-9 with TRBJ1-6, with TRBD1 as a possible D gene (5 bases). V gave up 2 bases and J gave up 4 bases, with 15 bases separating them. This CDR3 contains 17 residues. Germline CDR1 SEHNR, CDR2 FQNEAQ (reference sequence). The CDR3 sequence is CASSLSQGRGYNSPLHF. The CDR3 DNA follows: TGTGCCAGCAGCTTATCCCAAGGGAGGGGATATAATTCACCCCTCCACTTT.

The V gene is TRBV7-9, the J gene TRBJ2-3, with 11 positions matching TRBD2. The CDR3 contains 15 residues. V gave up 7 bases and J gave up 4 bases; unmatched junction bases: 7. Germline V gene lookup returns CDR1 SEHNR and CDR2 FQNEAQ (reference sequence). The CDR3 here is CASMRGSGGADTQYF. CDR3 nucleotides: TGTGCCAGCATGAGGGGTAGCGGGGGGGCAGATACGCAGTATTTT. The full variable domain, with the rest looked up from reference TRBV7-9 and TRBJ2-3, is DTGVSQNPRHKITKRGQNVTFRCDPISEHNRLYWYRQTLGQGPEFLTYFQNEAQLEKSRLLSDRFSAERPKGSFSTLEIQRTEQGDSAMYLCASMRGSGGADTQYFGPGTRLTVL.

The V call is TRBV21-1, the J call TRBJ1-2. TRBV21-1 is reported as a pseudogene. There are 16 residues in the CDR3. Here the CDR3 DNA reads TGTGCCAGCAGGTTTGTATTGACACTATCCAACTATGGCTACACCTTC. Translating it yields CASRFVLTLSNYGYTF.

The chain recombines TRBV19 with TRBJ2-1; possibly TRBD1 for D (6 bases). Trimming removed 5 bases at V and 0 bases at J, with 11 bases between. CDR1 is LNHDA, CDR2 SQIVND, per germline (reference sequence). This CDR3 has 15 residues. CDR3 in amino acids: CASSPQGRSYNEQFF. The CDR3 coding sequence is TGTGCCAGTAGTCCGCAGGGGCGCTCCTACAATGAGCAGTTCTTC.

This chain links TRBV19 with TRBJ1-2; D unclear. Germline V gene lookup returns CDR1 LNHDA and CDR2 SQIVND (reference sequence). The germline V and J ends were trimmed by 5 bases and 4 bases, with 11 bases remaining between them. The CDR3 is 13 residues long. The CDR3: CASSFRALYGYTF. Written as DNA, the CDR3 is TGTGCCAGTAGTTTCCGGGCCCTCTATGGCTACACCTTC.

This clone has just one count. The junction departs from germline at one end; a sequencing error may be responsible. V usage is TRBV18 and J usage is TRBJ2-7, with D tentatively TRBD1 or TRBD2 (5 bases each). This CDR3 has 14 residues. CDR1 and CDR2 from the germline V gene are KGHSH and LQKENI. CDR3 coding DNA: TGTGCCAGCTCCCCTACCGGGGCCTCCTCCGAGCAGTACTTC. Amino acid sequence: CASSPTGASSEQYF.

V is TRBV18 and J is TRBJ2-7; D is unresolved. Germline V gives CDR1 KGHSH, CDR2 LQKENI. The V end lost 4 bases, the J end lost 5 bases, and 15 bases lay between the germline ends. This CDR3 has 14 residues. CDR3 DNA sequence: TGTGCCAGCTCACGTAACAACGGATACGACGAGCAGTACTTC. As protein: CASSRNNGYDEQYF.

The count of this clone is one. The V call is TRBV11-2, the J call TRBJ2-1; possible D gene TRBD1, 5 bases. Trimming pared 3 bases from V and 8 bases from J, leaving 20 bases between. Germline CDR1 SGHAT, CDR2 FQNNGV. The CDR3 runs to 16 residues. The CDR3 coding sequence is TGTGCCAGCAGCTTGCTAGACAGCCCCGGTAGGGATGAGCAGTTCTTC. Its protein product is CASSLLDSPGRDEQFF.

The chain links TRBV7-2 to TRBJ1-1; D call uncertain. This CDR3 spans 15 amino acids. V dropped 1 base and J dropped 5 bases, with 14 bases sitting between them. In germline, CDR1 is SGHTA, CDR2 FQGNSA. For the CDR3, the DNA is TGTGCCAGCAGCTTAGTTCCGATATGGGGAACTGAAGCTTTCTTT. This codes for CASSLVPIWGTEAFF.

The chain recombines TRBV7-2 with TRBJ2-1; 10 bases are shared with TRBD1. The CDR3 loop spans 15 amino acids. The germline V gene encodes CDR1 SGHTA and CDR2 FQGNSA. After removal of 3 bases from V and 6 bases from J, the junction contained 5 bases not matched to a gene. CDR3: CASSLRQGASNEQFF. In nucleotides, the CDR3 is TGTGCCAGCAGCTTGCGACAGGGGGCCTCCAATGAGCAGTTCTTC.

This chain joins TRBV7-2 and TRBJ2-5; 11 nucleotides line up with TRBD1. The CDR3 runs to 15 residues. CDR1 and CDR2 from the germline V gene are SGHTA and FQGNSA. V lost 5 bases and J lost 4; bases outside the gene matches: 6. CDR3 sequence reads: CASSMDRGLGETQYF. DNA for the CDR3: TGTGCCAGCAGCATGGACAGGGGGCTAGGAGAGACCCAGTACTTC.

The V and J genes are TRBV6-5 and TRBJ1-1; a possible D gene is TRBD1 (5 bases). Germline V gene lookup returns CDR1 MNHEY and CDR2 SVGAGI. The CDR3 extends over 14 amino acids. V dropped 8 bases and J dropped 4 bases, with 17 bases sitting between them. CDR3: CASGRGVGGTEAFF. CDR3 nucleotides: TGTGCCAGCGGACGAGGGGTGGGGGGCACTGAAGCTTTCTTT.

The genes are TRBV4-3 and TRBJ2-1, with 12 bases matching TRBD2. V was pared by 0 bases and J by 5 bases, with 11 bases of the junction left unmatched. The CDR3 extends over 19 amino acids. CDR1 and CDR2 from the germline V gene are LGHNA and YSLEER. DNA of the CDR3: TGCGCCAGCAGCCAAGAAGGTGGTGGACTAGCGGGGCCCAACAATGAGCAGTTCTTC. Protein: CASSQEGGGLAGPNNEQFF.

V usage is TRBV9 and J usage is TRBJ2-3; 7 bases are shared with TRBD2. There are 15 residues in the CDR3. With 6 bases clipped from V and 4 bases from J, the junction kept 11 bases outside the gene matches. Germline V gene data show CDR1 as SGDLS and CDR2 as YYNGEE. The CDR3, as DNA: TGTGCCAGCACCCAGTACGGGGGGAGCGCAGATACGCAGTATTTT. Amino acids: CASTQYGGSADTQYF.

The chain links TRBV4-2 to TRBJ2-7; 13 bases align to TRBD2. CDR1 and CDR2 from the germline V gene are LGHNA and YNFKEQ. This CDR3 has 16 amino acids. The V segment lost 3 bases and the J segment 1 base; nucleotides outside the gene matches: 3. The CDR3 DNA sequence: TGTGCCAGCAGCCACGAGACTAGCGGGGGGTCCTACGAGCAGTACTTC. Translated, it gives CASSHETSGGSYEQYF.

The chain recombines TRBV18 with TRBJ2-3; 9 nucleotides agree with TRBD2. The J segment lost 2 bases and the V segment lost 2 bases, leaving 5 bases of the junction unmatched. The CDR3 consists of 16 residues. Germline values: CDR1 KGHSH, CDR2 LQKENI. The CDR3 sequence is CASSPMTSGPTDTQYF. DNA for the CDR3: TGTGCCAGCTCACCAATGACTAGCGGCCCCACAGATACGCAGTATTTT. The full variable domain, its missing parts supplied by reference TRBV18 and TRBJ2-3, is NAGVMQNPRHLVRRRGQEARLRCSPMKGHSHVYWYRQLPEEGLKFMVYLQKENIIDESGMPKERFSAEFPKEGPSILRIQQVVRGDSAAYFCASSPMTSGPTDTQYFGPGTRLTVL.

V and J are TRBV9 and TRBJ2-1; TRBD2 aligns across 11 bases. V lost 4 bases to trimming and J lost 4 bases; unmatched junction nucleotides: 4. This CDR3 is built from 15 residues. Germline CDR1 reads SGDLS; CDR2 reads YYNGEE. The CDR3 nucleotides are TGTGCCAGCAGCCCGAGACTAGCGGGGTACAATGAGCAGTTCTTC. Protein sequence: CASSPRLAGYNEQFF.

The V gene is TRBV27, the J gene TRBJ2-7; TRBD1 aligns across 7 bases. Looked up from germline, CDR1 is MNHEY and CDR2 is SMNVEV (reference sequence). V dropped 2 bases and J dropped 0; count of bases not matched to a gene: 4. This CDR3 has 15 amino acids. CDR3 sequence reads: CASSLVAGGSYEQYF. CDR3 coding DNA: TGTGCCAGCAGTTTAGTGGCAGGGGGCTCCTACGAGCAGTACTTC.

The chain employs TRBV28 and TRBJ1-1; D is unclear. The V end lost 4 bases, the J end lost 0 bases, and 3 bases lay between the germline ends. The CDR3 runs 12 residues. CDR1 MDHEN and CDR2 SYDVKM come from the germline V gene. As DNA, the CDR3 is TGTGCCAGCAGTTCCATGAACACTGAAGCTTTCTTT. This sequence encodes CASSSMNTEAFF.

The rearrangement links TRBV14 to TRBJ1-2, with 7 bases fitting TRBD1. Losses at the gene ends were 3 bases for V and 4 bases for J; bases not matched to a gene: 2. The CDR3 is made up of 13 amino acids. Looked up from germline, CDR1 is SGHDN and CDR2 is FVKESK. In DNA, the CDR3 is TGTGCCAGCAGCCAGACAGGGCTCTATGGCTACACCTTC. It codes for CASSQTGLYGYTF. The entire variable domain, with the rest obtained from reference TRBV14 and TRBJ1-2, is as follows: EAGVTQFPSHSVIEKGQTVTLRCDPISGHDNLYWYRRVMGKEIKFLLHFVKESKQDESGMPNNRFLAERTGGTYSTLKVQPAELEDSGVYFCASSQTGLYGYTFGSGTRLTVV.

The CDR3 nucleotides read TGTGCCTCCCTCCCGCCGGGGGGAGGTACAGATACGCAGTATTTT. Residues: CASLPPGGGTDTQYF. The rearrangement links TRBV18 to TRBJ2-3, with 7 bases aligning to TRBD2. The CDR3 sequence is 15 residues long. The germline gives CDR1 KGHSH, CDR2 LQKENI. V shed 11 bases, J shed 3 bases, and the junction held 14 bases outside the gene matches.

This chain connects TRBV10-1 to TRBJ2-1, with D hard to call. Germline-derived CDR1 and CDR2 are WNHNN and SYGVQD (reference sequence). Deletions cut 6 bases from V and 2 bases from J, with 11 bases between. This CDR3 contains 14 residues. CDR3 sequence: CASSDFFTYNEQFF. Here the CDR3 DNA reads TGCGCCAGCAGCGACTTCTTTACCTACAATGAGCAGTTCTTC.

The J gene is TRBJ2-7, the V gene TRBV7-2, with TRBD2 identical over 11 bases. V lost 1 base, J lost 9 bases, and 5 bases stayed unmatched. Germline CDR1 is SGHTA and CDR2 is FQGNSA. This CDR3 has 14 amino acids. The CDR3 sequence is CASSLVAGGRSQYF. CDR3 coding DNA: TGTGCCAGCAGCTTAGTAGCGGGGGGGCGGTCGCAGTACTTC.

The CDR3 DNA is TGTGCCAGCAGCTTGGGACTAGCGGGAGACTTCAATGAGCAGTTCTTC. It codes for CASSLGLAGDFNEQFF. V gene TRBV5-4 combines with J gene TRBJ2-1, with TRBD2 matching over 12 bases. Germline CDR1 is SGHNT and CDR2 is YYREEE (reference sequence). The CDR3 is made up of 16 amino acids. V dropped 0 bases and J dropped 6; count of bases not matched to a gene: 4.